The T cell receptor beta chain described here comes from a study of regulatory T cells in long-lasting Graves disease. With 3 bases removed from V and 1 base from J, the gap between germline ends came to 11 bases. Germline V gene lookup returns CDR1 DFQATT and CDR2 SNEGSKA (reference sequence). There are 14 residues in the CDR3. Time point reported: persistent/refractory GD, antithyroid drugs over 5 years with positive TRAb. RNA extracted from PBMCs served as the sequencing template. Overall study results and limits: Not thyroid tissue but only peripheral blood was studied.

Only one count was recorded for this clonotype. No antigen is known for it. HTBI primers from iRepertoire and Arm-PCR of CDR3 regions yielded the TCR beta libraries. One entry per CDR3 protein results from TCRdb running MiXCR on the multiplex PCR reads. The table shows 430,000 or so distinct CDR3 sequences, with approximately 22% occurring only once. The source was peripheral blood mononuclear cells (PBMCs), collected when the disease was refractory, from a patient treated with antithyroid drugs. The chain recombines TRBV20-1 with TRBJ2-3; maybe TRBD2 (6 bases). The receptor's source is a female donor with Graves disease. The chain's CDR3 is CSASDQRGTDTQYF. The DNA of the CDR3 is TGCAGTGCTAGTGACCAGCGGGGCACAGATACGCAGTATTTT.